This T cell receptor (beta chain) was captured in a study of neurological immune-mediated disorders. Study-wide results and limits: Private repertoires in all groups were suggested by the finding that expanded clones across subjects shared no CDR3 amino acid sequences.

Deletions cut 0 bases from V and 0 bases from J, with 4 bases between. Per the germline V gene, CDR1 is SGHTS and CDR2 is YDEGEE. CDR3 size: 15 residues. cDNA was made by 5'RACE with 10-nucleotide random UMIs. Every sequencing run gave over 190 million TCR-beta sequences, taken from 15-18 subjects. MiXCR, run by TCRdb on the 5' RACE reads, gives a single entry per CDR3 protein. The sample lists 77,000 or so distinct CDR3 sequences, roughly 9.5% occurring once. The unsorted libraries originated from 2 million PBMCs that had been stored at -80 C. This clonotype has ten or more counts. Antigen specificity is unknown.

The specimen sequenced was PBMCs. The TCR originated in a man in his fifties in good health. V gene TRBV5-8 combines with J gene TRBJ2-6, with D unclear. The CDR3 loop reads CASSLVTSGANVLTF. CDR3 DNA sequence: TGTGCCAGCAGCTTGGTAACCTCTGGGGCCAACGTCCTGACTTTC.